This TCR beta chain was recovered during a study of cytomegalovirus exposure and HLA in healthy donors. Only one count was recorded for this clone. Between the trimmed V and J ends, which lost 7 bases and 6 bases, there was a span of 23 bases. Germline CDR1 and CDR2: GTSNPN and SVGIG (reference sequence). The CDR3 is made up of 15 amino acids. Vbeta (60) and Jbeta (13) primers were used in the PCR. Only in-frame clones appear in the TCRdb table, and some are missing; sequencing was by immunoSEQ multiplex PCR. The sample has approximately 240,000 clones, approximately 80% seen once. The TCR originated in a middle-aged woman in good health and CMV-seronegative. This chain links TRBV30 with TRBJ2-3, with D perhaps TRBD2 (6 bases). The specimen was PBMCs. CDR3 coding DNA: TGTGCCTCGGGGGATTTATCGGGGGTCCCCGATACGCAGTATTTT. Protein product: CASGDLSGVPDTQYF.